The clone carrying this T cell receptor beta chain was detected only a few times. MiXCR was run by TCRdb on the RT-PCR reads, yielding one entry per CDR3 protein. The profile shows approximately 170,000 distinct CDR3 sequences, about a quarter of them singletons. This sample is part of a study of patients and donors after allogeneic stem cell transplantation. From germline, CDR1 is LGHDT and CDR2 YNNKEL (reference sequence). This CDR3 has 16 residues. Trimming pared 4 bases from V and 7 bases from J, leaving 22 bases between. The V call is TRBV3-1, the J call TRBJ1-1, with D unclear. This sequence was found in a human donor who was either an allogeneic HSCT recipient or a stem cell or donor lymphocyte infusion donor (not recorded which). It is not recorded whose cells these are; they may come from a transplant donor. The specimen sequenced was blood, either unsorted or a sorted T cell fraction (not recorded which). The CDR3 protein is CASSPGGSGWDIEAFF. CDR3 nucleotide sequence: TGTGCCAGCAGCCCCGGAGGGTCGGGGTGGGATATTGAAGCTTTCTTT.